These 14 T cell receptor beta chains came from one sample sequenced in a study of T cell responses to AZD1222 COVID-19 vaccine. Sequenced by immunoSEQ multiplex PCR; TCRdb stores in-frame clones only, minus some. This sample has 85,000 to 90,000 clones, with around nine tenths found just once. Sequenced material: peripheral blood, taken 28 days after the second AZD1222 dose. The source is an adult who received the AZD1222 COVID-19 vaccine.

CDR3 sequence reads: CASSLVTNTGELFF. DNA for the CDR3: TGTGCCAGCAGTCTGGTTACGAACACCGGGGAGCTGTTTTTT. This chain joins TRBV6-5 and TRBJ2-2; D ambiguous. The CDR3 has 14 residues. CDR1 MNHEY and CDR2 SVGAGI come from the germline V gene. Trimming cost V 5 bases and J 0 bases, with 7 bases left between them.

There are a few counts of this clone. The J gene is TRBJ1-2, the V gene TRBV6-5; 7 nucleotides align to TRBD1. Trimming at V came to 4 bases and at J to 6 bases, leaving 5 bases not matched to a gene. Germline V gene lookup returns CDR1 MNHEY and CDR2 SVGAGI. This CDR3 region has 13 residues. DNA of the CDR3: TGTGCCAGCAGTTTACAGGGGAATGATGGCTACACCTTC. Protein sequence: CASSLQGNDGYTF.

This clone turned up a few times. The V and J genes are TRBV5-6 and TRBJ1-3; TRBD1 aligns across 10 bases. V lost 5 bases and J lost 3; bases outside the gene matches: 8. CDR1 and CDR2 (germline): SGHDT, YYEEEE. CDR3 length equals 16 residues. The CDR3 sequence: CASRGTGTGDGNTIYF. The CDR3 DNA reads TGTGCCAGCAGGGGGACCGGGACAGGGGATGGAAACACCATATATTTT. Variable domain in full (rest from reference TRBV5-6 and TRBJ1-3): DAGVTQSPTHLIKTRGQQVTLRCSPKSGHDTVSWYQQALGQGPQFIFQYYEEEERQRGNFPDRFSGHQFPNYSSELNVNALLLGDSALYLCASRGTGTGDGNTIYFGEGSWLTVV.

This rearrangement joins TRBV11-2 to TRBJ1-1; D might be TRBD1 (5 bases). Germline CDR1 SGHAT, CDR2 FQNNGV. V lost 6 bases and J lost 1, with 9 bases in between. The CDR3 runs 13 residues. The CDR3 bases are TGTGCCAGCAGTTCGGGGGAGAACACTGAAGCTTTCTTT. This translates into CASSSGENTEAFF.

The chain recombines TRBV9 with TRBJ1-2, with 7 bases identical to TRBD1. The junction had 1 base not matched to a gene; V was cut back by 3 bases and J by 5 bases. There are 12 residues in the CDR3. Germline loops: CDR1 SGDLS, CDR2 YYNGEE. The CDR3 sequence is CASSEGAYGYTF. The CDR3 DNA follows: TGTGCCAGCAGCGAGGGGGCGTATGGCTACACCTTC.

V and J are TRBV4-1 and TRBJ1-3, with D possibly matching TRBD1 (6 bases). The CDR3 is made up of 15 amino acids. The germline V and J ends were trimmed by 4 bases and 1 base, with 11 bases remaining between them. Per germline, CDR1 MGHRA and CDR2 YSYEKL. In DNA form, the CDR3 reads TGCGCCAGCAGCCTAACAGGGTCGTCTGGAAACACCATATATTTT. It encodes CASSLTGSSGNTIYF.

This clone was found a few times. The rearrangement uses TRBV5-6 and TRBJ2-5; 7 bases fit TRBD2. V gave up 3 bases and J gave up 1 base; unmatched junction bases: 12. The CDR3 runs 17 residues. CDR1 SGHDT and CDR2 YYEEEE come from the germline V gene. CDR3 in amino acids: CASSSLEAGRSQETQYF. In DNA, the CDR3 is TGTGCCAGCAGCTCGCTGGAAGCGGGGAGAAGCCAAGAGACCCAGTACTTC.

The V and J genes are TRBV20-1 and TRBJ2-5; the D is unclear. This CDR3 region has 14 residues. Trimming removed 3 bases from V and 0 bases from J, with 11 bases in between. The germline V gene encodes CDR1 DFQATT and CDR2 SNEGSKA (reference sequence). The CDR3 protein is CSASNSAYQETQYF. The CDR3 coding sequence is TGCAGTGCTAGTAATTCGGCGTACCAAGAGACCCAGTACTTC.

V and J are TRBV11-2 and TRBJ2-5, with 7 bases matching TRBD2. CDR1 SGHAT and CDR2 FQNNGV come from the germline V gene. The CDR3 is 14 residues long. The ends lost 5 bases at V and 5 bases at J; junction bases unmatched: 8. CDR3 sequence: CASSKRVGRETQYF. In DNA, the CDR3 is TGTGCCAGCAGCAAACGGGTCGGGAGGGAGACCCAGTACTTC.

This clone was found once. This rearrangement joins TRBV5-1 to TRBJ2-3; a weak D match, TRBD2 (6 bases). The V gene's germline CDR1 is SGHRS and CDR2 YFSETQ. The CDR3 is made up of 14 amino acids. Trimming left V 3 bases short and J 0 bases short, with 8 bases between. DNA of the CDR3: TGCGCCAGCAGCTCAGGGACTAGCACAGATACGCAGTATTTT. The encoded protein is CASSSGTSTDTQYF.

This CDR3 is CASYPSRSGVDTQYF. In nucleotides, the CDR3 is TGTGCCAGCTACCCCTCCCGGAGCGGGGTTGATACGCAGTATTTT. The V gene is TRBV7-3, the J gene TRBJ2-3, with 7 bases aligning to TRBD2. The junction had 14 bases not matched to a gene; V was cut back by 8 bases and J by 6 bases. This CDR3 has 15 amino acids. Germline V lookup: CDR1 SGHTA, CDR2 FQGTGA.

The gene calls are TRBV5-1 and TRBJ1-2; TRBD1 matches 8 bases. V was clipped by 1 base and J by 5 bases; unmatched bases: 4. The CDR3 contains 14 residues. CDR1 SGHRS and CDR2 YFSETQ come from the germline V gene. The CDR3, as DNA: TGCGCCAGCAGCTTGATGACAGGGGAATATGGCTACACCTTC. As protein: CASSLMTGEYGYTF.

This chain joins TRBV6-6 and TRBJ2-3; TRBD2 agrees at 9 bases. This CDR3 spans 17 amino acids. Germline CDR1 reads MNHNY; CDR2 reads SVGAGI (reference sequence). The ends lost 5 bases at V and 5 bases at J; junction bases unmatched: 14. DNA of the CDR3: TGTGCCAGCAGTCGAGCGCGGGGAGCGGGGGGTGAAGATACGCAGTATTTT. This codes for CASSRARGAGGEDTQYF.

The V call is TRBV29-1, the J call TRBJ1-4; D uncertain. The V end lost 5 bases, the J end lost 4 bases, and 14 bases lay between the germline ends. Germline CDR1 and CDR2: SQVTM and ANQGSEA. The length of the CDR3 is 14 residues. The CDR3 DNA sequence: TGCAGCGTTTCTGGAGGCAGTAATAATGAAAAACTGTTTTTT. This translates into CSVSGGSNNEKLFF.